This TCR beta chain was observed in a study of cytotoxic CD8 clonotypes in ibrutinib-treated CLL. This clone was detected only a few times. Data came from immunoSEQ multiplex PCR; TCRdb stores just in-frame clones and leaves some out. This sample yields 17,000 or so clones, of which around 80% are seen a single time; over 15% belongs to the top ten. This clonotype was sampled from a human donor with chronic lymphocytic leukemia. Sequenced here: PBMCs, sampled before ibrutinib treatment.

CDR3 amino acids: CASSKVQGASEKLFF. The CDR3 DNA sequence: TGTGCCAGCAGCAAAGTACAGGGGGCTTCTGAAAAACTGTTTTTT. This chain joins TRBV7-9 and TRBJ1-4, with 9 positions matching TRBD1. There are 15 residues in the CDR3. In germline, CDR1 is SEHNR, CDR2 FQNEAQ (reference sequence). V shed 5 bases and J 7 bases; nucleotides not matched to a gene: 8.